Listed below are T cell receptor beta chains from one sample, sequenced in a study of CD8+ T cells in alopecia areata. Sequencing used immunoSEQ multiplex PCR; TCRdb keeps in-frame clones, though not all of them. This table holds about 12,000 clones, 45% to 70% found once. The sequenced sample was skin. Source of these receptors: a human donor with alopecia areata. CDR3s include the opening cysteine and the closing phenylalanine or tryptophan. The D gene is left open where the match is weak. A clone size is listed for some rows: how often the clone was seen (once, few, many), or a class if it is expanded.

size	V	J	D	CDR3	DNA
.	TRBV7-6	TRBJ2-7	.	CASSLGLGSSYEQYF	TGTGCCAGCAGCTTAGGTCTGGGAAGCTCCTACGAGCAGTACTTC
once	TRBV5-1	TRBJ1-1	.	CASSLGVNTEAFF	TGCGCCAGCAGCTTGGGCGTGAACACTGAAGCTTTCTTT
.	TRBV29-1	TRBJ2-1	TRBD1	CSGNTQGALHEQFF	TGCAGCGGTAACACACAGGGGGCGCTTCATGAGCAGTTCTTC
.	TRBV5-1	TRBJ2-3	.	CASRLGQTTDTQYF	TGCGCCAGCAGACTAGGACAGACCACAGATACGCAGTATTTT
.	TRBV5-6	TRBJ2-2	.	CASSFRGRIGELFF	TGTGCCAGCAGCTTTCGGGGCAGAATCGGGGAGCTGTTTTTT
.	TRBV2	TRBJ2-3	.	CASSELQGPLDTQYF	TGTGCCAGCAGTGAACTACAGGGTCCCCTAGATACGCAGTATTTT
.	TRBV7-8	TRBJ2-2	.	CASSLNLGAGELFF	TGTGCCAGCAGCTTAAATCTGGGGGCCGGGGAGCTGTTTTTT
medium-sized	TRBV4-1	TRBJ2-7	TRBD1	CASSQEQGADEQYF	TGCGCCAGCAGCCAAGAACAGGGGGCGGACGAGCAGTACTTC
few	TRBV11-2	TRBJ1-5	TRBD1	CASSLGGGRGHQPQHF	TGTGCCAGCAGCTTAGGGGGGGGCAGGGGGCACCAGCCCCAGCATTTT
few	TRBV7-8	TRBJ2-7	.	CASSLVFYEQYF	TGTGCCAGCAGCTTAGTGTTCTACGAGCAGTACTTC
.	TRBV28	TRBJ2-7	.	CASRGLRSSSYEQYF	TGTGCCAGCAGGGGTCTCAGGTCGAGCTCCTACGAGCAGTACTTC